This T cell receptor beta chain was observed in a study of T cell changes during pregnancy in multiple sclerosis. V was pared by 3 bases and J by 3 bases, with 3 bases of the junction left unmatched. The CDR3 sequence is 15 residues long. The germline CDR1 and CDR2 sequences are SGHTS and YDEGEE. Using immunoSEQ multiplex PCR, the repertoire was profiled, and TCRdb retains in-frame clones only, with some absent. This repertoire shows about 30,000 clones, under 95% found once; its top ten account for 6.2%. The TCR sequence derives from a female donor with multiple sclerosis, enrolled in a pregnancy study. The J gene is TRBJ2-3, the V gene TRBV5-8; 11 bases fit TRBD1. The sample here was CD8+ T cells from peripheral blood mononuclear cells, taken before pregnancy. The CDR3 here is CASSSDRGRTDTQYF. The CDR3 coding sequence is TGTGCCAGCAGCTCGGACAGGGGGCGGACAGATACGCAGTATTTT.